Detailed here is one T cell receptor beta chain. This clone was found once. Its antigen is still unknown. No much larger clonotype is one base removed from it; base qualities were not supplied. The record originates from a study of blood T cell repertoires in COVID-19 (dated by TCRdb to about 2020). Regarding the research as a whole: Samples from collaborators originated in the United States, Italy and Spain and spanned both the acute and convalescent phases of COVID-19. The material from the prospective study consisted of cDNA or gDNA derived from T cells, B-cell-depleted T cells, or PBMCs. Subjects who had been exposed to COVID-19, were actively infected with it, or had recovered from it provided the deeply sampled blood TCRbeta repertoires that made up the dataset. The repertoires were released in a freely available public database intended as a resource for research on the immune response to SARS-CoV-2. The samples were drawn from the first 160 participants of the ongoing ImmuneRACE study and from roughly 1,300 subjects provided by 6 global collaborators. A de-identified subject ID, COVID-19 status, age in years and sex were almost always included in the sample metadata. HLA class I and class II types, where available, came from metadata supplied by the sample provider rather than from assay-based typing.

The study at large found these results: How much clinical and demographic metadata was included differed by source and by participant, and the metadata was provided uncurated.

TCRbeta CDR3 regions were amplified from genomic DNA by means of the immunoSEQ Assay, a bias-controlled multiplex PCR. In the original analysis: The number of nucleated cells in each sample was estimated by amplification of reference gene primers within the assay. Sequence reads were collapsed and filtered to measure the absolute abundance of every unique TCRbeta CDR3 rearrangement. For each sample, productive Simpson clonality was calculated by taking the square root of Simpson's diversity index across productive rearrangements. Imported from immuneACCESS, the table was reduced by TCRdb to in-frame sequences with V and J called. These copies leave out some clones; in studies compared against another copy, an unresolved V gene accounts for under half, and the cause of the remainder is not known. The V and J calls and the clone size are those of that table, but D and trimming were determined from the DNA. The table for this sample lists approximately 150,000 clones; about 85% of them were counted only once. The top ten clonotypes cover approximately 0.99% of the sample.

Whole blood was collected in K2EDTA tubes by collaborating institutions according to the institutions' own protocols. For TCRbeta analysis, collaborator samples were shipped as frozen whole blood, as isolated PBMCs, or as DNA extracted from either sample type. The source material was peripheral blood. The clonotype was recovered from a man in his forties with acute or convalescent COVID-19.

The CDR3 corresponds to CASSQGQGRGTEAFF. The nucleotide sequence reads TGCGCCAGCAGCCAAGGACAGGGTCGGGGCACTGAAGCTTTCTTT. The chain couples TRBV4-3 to TRBJ1-1; TRBD1 matches 7 bases in the middle. Here V drops 1 base and J drops 4 bases, and the junction holds 6 bases not matched to any gene. Via the germline V gene, CDR1 is LGHNA and CDR2 YSLEER. The CDR3 runs 15 amino acids, cysteine and phenylalanine included. CDR3 DNA is the only sequence kept; it has 45 bases, read in frame from the first base.